These 16 T cell receptor beta chains share one sample of origin, sequenced in a study of T cell repertoires in cytomegalovirus infection. In TCRdb, the reads were re-called with MiXCR into one record per CDR3 protein. The top ten clones hold roughly a quarter of a sample with some 180,000 distinct CDR3 sequences, about a sixth of them seen once. The sequenced sample consisted of CD8+ T cells from PBMCs. Every receptor here comes from a human donor in good health (CMV status not recorded). Some clones in this sample may be carry-over from other donors' samples.

The CDR3 region has the DNA TGCGCCAGCAGCGGAATCTACACAGATACGCAGTATTTT. Translation: CASSGIYTDTQYF. This chain uses TRBV5-1 with TRBJ2-3, with no clear D. This CDR3 spans 13 amino acids. The V end was cut by 4 bases, the J end by 2 bases, with 8 bases between. Germline lookup yields CDR1 SGHRS and CDR2 YFSETQ.

The rearrangement joins TRBV7-2 to TRBJ2-7, with 8 bases identical to TRBD1. Germline-derived CDR1 and CDR2 are SGHTA and FQGNSA. CDR3 size: 15 residues. V gave up 4 bases and J gave up 1 base; unmatched junction bases: 6. The CDR3 region is CASSSGGSYSYEQYF. CDR3 nucleotides: TGTGCCAGCAGCTCAGGGGGCTCCTATTCCTACGAGCAGTACTTC. The variable domain in full, with the rest retrieved from reference TRBV7-2 and TRBJ2-7, is GAGVSQSPSNKVTEKGKDVELRCDPISGHTALYWYRQSLGQGLEFLIYFQGNSAPDKSGLPSDRFSAERTGGSVSTLTIQRTQQEDSAVYLCASSSGGSYSYEQYFGPGTRLTVT.

V gene TRBV20-1 combines with J gene TRBJ1-2, with D perhaps TRBD1 (5 bases). Germline loops: CDR1 DFQATT, CDR2 SNEGSKA (reference sequence). V was trimmed by 3 bases and J by 1 base, leaving 15 bases between them. The CDR3 covers 15 residues. The CDR3 DNA sequence: TGCAGTGCTAGGGACCTCCGGGGGGATAACTATGGCTACACCTTC. This gives the protein CSARDLRGDNYGYTF.

The table lists this clonotype with a few counts. The chain couples TRBV7-9 to TRBJ2-7, with D perhaps matching TRBD1 (5 bases). The germline gives CDR1 SEHNR, CDR2 FQNEAQ (reference sequence). Trimming cost V 5 bases and J 5 bases, with 13 bases left between them. CDR3 length: 13 residues. The CDR3 DNA reads as TGTGCCAGCAGCCAAGATGTAGGGGACGAGCAGTACTTC. As protein: CASSQDVGDEQYF.

There are many counts of this clonotype. The chain recombines TRBV7-6 with TRBJ1-5; unclear D gene. Germline V gene lookup returns CDR1 SGHVS and CDR2 FNYEAQ. Trimming cost V 6 bases and J 1 base, with 7 bases left between them. The CDR3 is 13 residues long. CDR3 loop: CASSETSNQPQHF. The CDR3 coding sequence is TGTGCCAGCAGTGAAACCAGCAATCAGCCCCAGCATTTT.

In this sample, this clonotype turned up a few times. The chain has TRBV28 and TRBJ1-6; D ambiguous. Germline V gene lookup returns CDR1 MDHEN and CDR2 SYDVKM. This CDR3 has 14 residues. The V end lost 2 bases, the J end lost 11 bases, and 13 bases lay between the germline ends. CDR3 DNA sequence: TGTGCCAGCAGTTTACTCGACGGATACCCACCCCTCCACTTT. It is translated as CASSLLDGYPPLHF.

The sample holds a few counts of this clonotype. This chain connects TRBV27 to TRBJ2-1, with TRBD2 matching 13 bases. The V segment lost 0 bases and the J segment 16 bases; nucleotides outside the gene matches: 6. The CDR3 loop spans 14 amino acids. The germline CDR1 and CDR2 sequences are MNHEY and SMNVEV (reference sequence). This CDR3 reads CASSLSTSGGASFF. CDR3 bases: TGTGCCAGCAGTTTATCCACTAGCGGGGGGGCTTCTTTCTTC.

The sample holds one count of this clonotype. The chain links TRBV7-8 to TRBJ1-2; 8 bases map to TRBD1. This CDR3 region has 17 residues. J was trimmed by 3 bases and V by 4 bases; bases with no gene match: 13. Germline V gives CDR1 SGHVS, CDR2 FQNEAQ. The CDR3 region has the DNA TGTGCCAGCAGCTCCCTCCAGGGGGCAGGGGCCTACTATGGCTACACCTTC. This sequence encodes CASSSLQGAGAYYGYTF.

For this clonotype: This CDR3 fails to terminate in the conserved phenylalanine or tryptophan, so it likely reflects a read error. The J gene is TRBJ2-3, the V gene TRBV2, with a possible D match to TRBD2 (7 bases). This CDR3 contains 15 residues. Germline lookup yields CDR1 SNHLY and CDR2 FYNNEI. The germline V and J ends were trimmed by 7 bases and 6 bases, with 20 bases remaining between them. In DNA, the CDR3 is TGTGCCAGCACGGTGGGGGGGGCCCCTTCCGATACGCAGTATTTA. Translating gives CASTVGGAPSDTQYL.

This clonotype showed up just a few times. J is TRBJ2-1 and V is TRBV7-6, with D perhaps TRBD2 (7 bases). Trimming stripped 5 bases from V and 12 bases from J, with 20 bases between. CDR3 length equals 14 residues. CDR1 is SGHVS, CDR2 FNYEAQ, per germline. Here the CDR3 reads CASSLQGRGESQFF. The CDR3 nucleotides are TGTGCCAGCAGCCTCCAAGGGAGGGGGGAATCGCAGTTCTTC. The full variable domain, its missing parts supplied by reference TRBV7-6 and TRBJ2-1, is GAGVSQSPRYKVTKRGQDVALRCDPISGHVSLYWYRQALGQGPEFLTYFNYEAQQDKSGLPNDRFSAERPEGSISTLTIQRTEQRDSAMYRCASSLQGRGESQFFGPGTRLTVL.

This clonotype was counted between two and nine times. The V call is TRBV6-6, the J call TRBJ1-5; 9 bases agree with TRBD1. After removal of 6 bases from V and 6 bases from J, the junction contained 9 bases not matched to a gene. Germline CDR1 reads MNHNY; CDR2 reads SVGAGI (reference sequence). The CDR3 covers 15 residues. The CDR3 region is CASRRQGEGSQPQHF. The CDR3 DNA follows: TGTGCCAGCAGGCGACAGGGGGAGGGGAGTCAGCCCCAGCATTTT.

This clonotype was seen repeatedly, ten times or more. The CDR3 spells CASSLKGSGANVLTF. The DNA for the CDR3 is TGTGCCAGCAGCTTAAAAGGGTCTGGGGCCAACGTCCTGACTTTC. V is TRBV7-6 and J is TRBJ2-6; no clear D. Germline CDR1 is SGHVS and CDR2 is FNYEAQ. V lost 2 bases and J 1 base, leaving 6 bases between the germline ends. The CDR3 contains 15 residues.

The chain employs TRBV28 and TRBJ2-1, with a tentative D call TRBD1 (6 bases). Germline lookup yields CDR1 MDHEN and CDR2 SYDVKM. Trimming left V 6 bases short and J 3 bases short, with 18 bases between. CDR3 length: 16 amino acids. The CDR3 DNA reads TGTGCCAGCAGGCCTACAGGGCTGAGGGTCTACAATGAGCAGTTCTTC. Its translation: CASRPTGLRVYNEQFF.

This sequence joins TRBV6-6 and TRBJ1-1, with 9 bases matching TRBD1. The CDR3 loop spans 15 amino acids. In germline, CDR1 is MNHNY, CDR2 SVGAGI (reference sequence). Trimming cost V 6 bases and J 8 bases; bases outside gene matches: 13. This CDR3 reads CASSLSTGGLVEAFF. The CDR3 DNA follows: TGTGCCAGCAGCTTGAGTACAGGGGGCCTGGTAGAAGCTTTCTTT.

The chain couples TRBV4-3 to TRBJ1-2; 10 bases are shared with TRBD1. From germline, CDR1 is LGHNA and CDR2 YSLEER. CDR3 length: 16 residues. Trimming took 3 bases from V and 5 from J; bases not matched to a gene: 9. CDR3 DNA sequence: TGCGCCAGCAGCCAGGCCTGGACAGGGGGGAGGTATGGCTACACCTTC. Residues: CASSQAWTGGRYGYTF.

The V gene is TRBV30, the J gene TRBJ1-2, with D maybe TRBD1 (6 bases). The CDR3 contains 17 residues. Germline loops: CDR1 GTSNPN, CDR2 SVGIG (reference sequence). V was clipped by 8 bases and J by 2 bases, with 27 bases between them. The CDR3 here is CAGNSGDGIQGNYGYTF. The CDR3 coding sequence is TGTGCCGGGAACTCCGGCGATGGGATACAGGGAAACTATGGCTACACCTTC.